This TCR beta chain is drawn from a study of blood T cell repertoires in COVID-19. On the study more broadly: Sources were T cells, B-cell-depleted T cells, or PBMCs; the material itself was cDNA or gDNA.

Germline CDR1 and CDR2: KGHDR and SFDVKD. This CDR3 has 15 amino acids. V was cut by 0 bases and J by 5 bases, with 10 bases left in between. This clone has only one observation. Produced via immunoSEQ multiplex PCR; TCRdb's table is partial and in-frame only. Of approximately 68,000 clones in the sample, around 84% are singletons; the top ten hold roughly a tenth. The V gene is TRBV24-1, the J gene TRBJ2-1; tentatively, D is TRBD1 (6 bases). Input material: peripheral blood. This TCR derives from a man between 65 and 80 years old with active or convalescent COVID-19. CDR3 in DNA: TGTGCCACCAGTGATTTGTGGGGGCCTAACAATGAGCAGTTCTTC. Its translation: CATSDLWGPNNEQFF.